This T cell receptor (beta chain) originates from a study of blood T cell repertoires in COVID-19. Study-level information: The cDNA or gDNA used as material had been derived from T cells, B-cell-depleted T cells, or PBMCs.

Assignments of participants to cohorts depended upon their own reported clinical history. Looked up from germline, CDR1 is LGHDT and CDR2 is YNNKEL (reference sequence). The CDR3 is 15 amino acids. Trimming left V 0 bases short and J 1 base short, with 9 bases between. In the original analysis: Reference gene primer amplification gave nucleated cell count estimates. Using immunoSEQ multiplex PCR, the repertoire was profiled, and TCRdb retains in-frame clones only, with some absent. Clone size and V and J calls were adopted from that table, with D and trimming inferred from the DNA. Here the sample spans 200,000 to 250,000 clones, approximately 83% being singletons.

The sample was PBMCs or T cells enriched from blood (not recorded which). The clonotype comes from a woman in her thirties or forties with acute COVID-19. The V gene is TRBV3-1 (or the pseudogene TRBV3-2), the J gene TRBJ2-5, with D possibly being TRBD2 (6 bases). The CDR3 bases are TGTGCCAGCAGCCAAGAGGGACTTCTCCAAGAGACCCAGTACTTC. Encoded protein: CASSQEGLLQETQYF.